Below, 2 T cell receptor beta chains from the same sample are listed, as sequenced in a study of cytomegalovirus exposure and HLA in healthy donors. The study ran its PCR with 60 Vbeta and 13 Jbeta primers. Measured with immunoSEQ multiplex PCR; TCRdb has only the in-frame clones, and not every one. The sample comprises 150,000 to 200,000 clones, around 80% of which are singletons, and about 7% rests with the top ten. Sequenced material: PBMCs. The receptor set was obtained from a man aged 30 to 39 in good health and CMV-seropositive.

The CDR3 sequence: CASSLPSGGDEQFF. Written as DNA, the CDR3 is TGCGCCAGCAGCTTGCCTAGCGGGGGGGATGAGCAGTTCTTC. The V and J genes are TRBV5-1 and TRBJ2-1; 12 bases map to TRBD2. The CDR3 is 14 amino acids. The junction had 1 base not matched to a gene; V was cut back by 1 base and J by 8 bases. Germline lookup yields CDR1 SGHRS and CDR2 YFSETQ.

The genes are TRBV19 and TRBJ1-2; D may be TRBD1 (5 bases). The CDR3 has 12 amino acids. Germline V lookup: CDR1 LNHDA, CDR2 SQIVND (reference sequence). V was trimmed by 6 bases and J by 3 bases, leaving 8 bases between them. This CDR3 is CASSQGHYGYTF. The DNA of the CDR3 is TGTGCCAGTAGCCAGGGTCACTATGGCTACACCTTC.